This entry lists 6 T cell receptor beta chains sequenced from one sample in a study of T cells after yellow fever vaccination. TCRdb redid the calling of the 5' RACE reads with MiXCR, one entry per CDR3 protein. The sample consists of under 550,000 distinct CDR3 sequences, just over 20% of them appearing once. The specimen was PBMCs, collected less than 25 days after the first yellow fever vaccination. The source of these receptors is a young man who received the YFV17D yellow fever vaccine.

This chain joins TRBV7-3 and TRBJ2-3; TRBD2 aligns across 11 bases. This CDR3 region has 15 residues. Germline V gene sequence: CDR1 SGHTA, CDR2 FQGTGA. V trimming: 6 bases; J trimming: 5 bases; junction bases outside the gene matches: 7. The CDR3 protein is CASSPLAGGGDTQYF. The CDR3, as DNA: TGTGCCAGCAGTCCTCTAGCGGGGGGAGGAGATACGCAGTATTTT.

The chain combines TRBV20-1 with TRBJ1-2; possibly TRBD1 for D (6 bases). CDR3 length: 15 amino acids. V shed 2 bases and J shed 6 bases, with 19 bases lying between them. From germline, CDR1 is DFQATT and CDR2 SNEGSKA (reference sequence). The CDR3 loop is CSARKANREPHGYTF. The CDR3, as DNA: TGCAGTGCTAGAAAAGCAAACAGGGAACCCCATGGCTACACCTTC.

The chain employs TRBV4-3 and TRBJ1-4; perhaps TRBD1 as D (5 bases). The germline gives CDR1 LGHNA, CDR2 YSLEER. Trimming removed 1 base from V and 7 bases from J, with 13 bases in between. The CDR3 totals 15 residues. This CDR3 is CASSQVEGAVEKLFF. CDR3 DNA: TGCGCCAGCAGCCAAGTCGAAGGGGCCGTTGAAAAACTGTTTTTT.

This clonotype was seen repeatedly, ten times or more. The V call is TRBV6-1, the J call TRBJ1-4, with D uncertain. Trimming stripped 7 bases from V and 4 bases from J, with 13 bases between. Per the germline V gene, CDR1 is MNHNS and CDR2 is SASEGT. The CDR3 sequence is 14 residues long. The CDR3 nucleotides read TGTGCCAGCACTGCTGGCCTACGTAATGAAAAACTGTTTTTT. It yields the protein CASTAGLRNEKLFF.

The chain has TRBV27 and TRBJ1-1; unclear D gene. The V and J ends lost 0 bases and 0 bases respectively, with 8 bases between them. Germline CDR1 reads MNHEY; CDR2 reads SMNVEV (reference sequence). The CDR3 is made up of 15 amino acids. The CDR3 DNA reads TGTGCCAGCAGTTTATCGGGCAGACTGAACACTGAAGCTTTCTTT. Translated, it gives CASSLSGRLNTEAFF.

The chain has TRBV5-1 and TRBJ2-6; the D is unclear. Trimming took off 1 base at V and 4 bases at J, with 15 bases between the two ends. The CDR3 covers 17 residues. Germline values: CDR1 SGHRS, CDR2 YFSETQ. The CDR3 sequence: CASSLPSGPGGANVLTF. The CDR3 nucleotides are TGCGCCAGCAGCTTGCCCTCGGGCCCTGGGGGGGCCAACGTCCTGACTTTC.